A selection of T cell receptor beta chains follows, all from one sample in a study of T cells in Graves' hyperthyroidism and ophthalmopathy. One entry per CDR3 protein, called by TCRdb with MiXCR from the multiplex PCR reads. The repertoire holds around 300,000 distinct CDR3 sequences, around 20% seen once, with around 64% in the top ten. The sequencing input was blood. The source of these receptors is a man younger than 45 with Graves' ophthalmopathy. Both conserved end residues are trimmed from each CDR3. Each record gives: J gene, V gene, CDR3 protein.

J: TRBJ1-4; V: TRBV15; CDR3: ATSRVPGGKEKLF
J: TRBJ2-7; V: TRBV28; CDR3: ASSLYLRERKYEQY
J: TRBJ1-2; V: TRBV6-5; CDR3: ASSYSKAVARNGYT
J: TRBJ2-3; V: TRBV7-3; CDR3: ASSVRQGRTDTQY
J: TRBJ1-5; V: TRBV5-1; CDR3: ASSPGGRGHGQPQH
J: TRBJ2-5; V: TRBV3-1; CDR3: ASSRRGGGFQETQY
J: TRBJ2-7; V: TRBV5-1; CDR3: ASSNRDSHYEQY
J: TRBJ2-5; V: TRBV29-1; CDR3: SVGVSVSGETQY
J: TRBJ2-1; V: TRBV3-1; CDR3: ASSQSPPGVYNEQF
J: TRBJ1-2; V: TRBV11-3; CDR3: ASSAGQGANYGYT
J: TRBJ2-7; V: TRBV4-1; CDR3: ASSRVGGTYEQY
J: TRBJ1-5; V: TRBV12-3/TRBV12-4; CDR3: ASSQTGGGQPQH
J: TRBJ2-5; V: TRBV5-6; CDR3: ASSPGVAGVLETQY
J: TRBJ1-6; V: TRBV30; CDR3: AWSVGGRNSPLH
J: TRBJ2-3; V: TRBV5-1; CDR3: ASSLDQFTDTQY
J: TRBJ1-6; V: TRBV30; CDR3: AWKGGTGVNSPLH
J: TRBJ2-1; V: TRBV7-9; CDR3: ASSFRLAGGFEQF
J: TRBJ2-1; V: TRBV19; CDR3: ASSIQPGLAISGEQF
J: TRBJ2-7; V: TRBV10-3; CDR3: AIRDPGLYYEQY
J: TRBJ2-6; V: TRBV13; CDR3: ASSFTGLAGVSGANVLT
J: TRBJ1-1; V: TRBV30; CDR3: AWIIRAEAF
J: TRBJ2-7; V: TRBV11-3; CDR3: ASSFEDSIYEQY
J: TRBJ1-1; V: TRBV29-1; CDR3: SVEFLGLTEAF
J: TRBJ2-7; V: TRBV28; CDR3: ASSLGGASVTYEQY
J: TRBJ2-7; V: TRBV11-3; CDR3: ASSSQGGRDEQY
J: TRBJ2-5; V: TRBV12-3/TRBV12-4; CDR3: ASSLRQANQETQY
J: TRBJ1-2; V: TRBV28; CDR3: ASSLTDRSIYGYT
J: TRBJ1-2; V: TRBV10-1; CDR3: ASSESIGVRSGYT
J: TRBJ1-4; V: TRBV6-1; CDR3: ASSRNRKSNEKLF
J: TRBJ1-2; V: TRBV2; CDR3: ASSEQGWGYT
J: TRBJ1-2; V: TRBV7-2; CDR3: ASSLAVTNYGYT
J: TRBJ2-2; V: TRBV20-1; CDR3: SAEGERRGGGELF
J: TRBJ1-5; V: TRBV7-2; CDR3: ASSLDGGPQH
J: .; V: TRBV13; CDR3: ASSLAASGRYEQF
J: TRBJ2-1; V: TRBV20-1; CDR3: SARVTYKPGLAGGYNEQF
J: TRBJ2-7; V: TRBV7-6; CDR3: ASSLADPYEQY
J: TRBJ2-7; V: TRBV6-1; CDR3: ASTGASYEQY
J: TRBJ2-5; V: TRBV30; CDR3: AWSVLLQAHQETQY
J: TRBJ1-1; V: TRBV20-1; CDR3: SAPSVRGGTEAF
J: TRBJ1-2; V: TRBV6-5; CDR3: ASSYAAVGGYT
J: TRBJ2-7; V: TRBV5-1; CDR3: ASSSTGQGANEQY
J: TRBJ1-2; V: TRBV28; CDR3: ASSGSRRYGYT
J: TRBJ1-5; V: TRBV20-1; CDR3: SARAGGASNQPQH
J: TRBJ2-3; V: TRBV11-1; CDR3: ASSPRLAGVDTETQY
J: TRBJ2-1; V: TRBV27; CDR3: ASSQSTNEQF
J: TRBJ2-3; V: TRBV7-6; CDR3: ASTRNPPDTQY
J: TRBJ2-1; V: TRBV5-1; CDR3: ASTPLTGQGNEQF
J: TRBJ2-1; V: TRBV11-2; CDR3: ASSPPVGVSNEQF